One TCR beta chain is described in this entry. No antigen is known for it. There were likely unrecorded immune exposures, though donors were nominally healthy when sampled. These data originate in a study of cytomegalovirus exposure and HLA in healthy donors. Turning to the study itself: From HLA-typed donors, an early data release held roughly 80 million unique TCRs. General study findings and limits: Later analysis showed most CMV-associated TCR beta chains appearing HLA-restricted.

PCR amplification relied on 60 Vbeta primers (plus 13 Jbeta primers). Data came from immunoSEQ multiplex PCR; TCRdb stores just in-frame clones and leaves some out. This table has about 120,000 clones, over 60% appearing once. Material for sequencing was PBMCs. This sequence originates from a woman between 25 and 40 years old in good health and CMV-seronegative.

DNA of the CDR3: TGTGCCAGCAGCTTAGCCACATTCTCAACTAATGAAAAACTGTTTTTT. Its translation is CASSLATFSTNEKLFF. This sequence joins TRBV7-9 and TRBJ1-4; D remains unclear. V was cut by 0 bases and J by 0 bases, with 8 bases left in between. From germline, CDR1 is SEHNR and CDR2 FQNEAQ (reference sequence). The CDR3 loop spans 16 amino acids.